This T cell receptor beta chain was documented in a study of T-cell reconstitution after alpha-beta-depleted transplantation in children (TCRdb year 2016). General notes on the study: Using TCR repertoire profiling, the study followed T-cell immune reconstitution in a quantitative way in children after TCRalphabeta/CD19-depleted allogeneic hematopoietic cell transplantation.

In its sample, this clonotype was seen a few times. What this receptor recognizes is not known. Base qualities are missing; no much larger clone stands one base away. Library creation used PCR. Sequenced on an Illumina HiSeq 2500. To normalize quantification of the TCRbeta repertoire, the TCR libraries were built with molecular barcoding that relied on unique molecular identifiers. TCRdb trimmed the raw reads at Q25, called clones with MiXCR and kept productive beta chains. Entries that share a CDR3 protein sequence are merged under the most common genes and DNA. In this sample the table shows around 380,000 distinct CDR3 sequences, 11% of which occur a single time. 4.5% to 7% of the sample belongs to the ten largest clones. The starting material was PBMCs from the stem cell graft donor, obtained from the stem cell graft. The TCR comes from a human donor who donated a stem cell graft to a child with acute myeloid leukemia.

The sequenced DNA is TGTGCCAGTAGTATTGATCGGGACCGGAGACAGCAGTACTTC. The resulting protein is CASSIDRDRRQQYF. Rearrangement joined TRBV19 to TRBJ2-7, with the D gene tentatively TRBD1 or TRBD2, based on 5 matching bases in each. Including the terminal cysteine and phenylalanine, the CDR3 comprises 14 residues. This entry keeps only the CDR3 DNA: 42 bases, framed from base 1. V and J lose 3 bases and 8 bases, and a span of 17 bases separates them. Taken from the germline V gene (reference sequence), the CDR1 and CDR2 loops are LNHDA and SQIVND. Supplemented by the reference TRBV19 and TRBJ2-7 proteins around the CDR3, the complete variable domain is DGGITQSPKYLFRKEGQNVTLSCEQNLNHDAMYWYRQDPGQGLRLIYYSQIVNDFQKGDIAEGYSVSREKKESFPLTVTSAQKNPTAFYLCASSIDRDRRQQYFGPGTRLTVT.